Following are 12 T cell receptor beta chains from one sample sequenced in a study of blood T cell repertoires in COVID-19. Produced via immunoSEQ multiplex PCR; TCRdb's table is partial and in-frame only. The table has about 96,000 clones, around 81% seen once; the top ten hold approximately 8.2%. The specimen was peripheral blood. These receptors all come from a man in his fifties who had recovered from COVID-19.

Many counts were recorded for this clone. This chain uses TRBV7-9 with TRBJ1-1, with 7 bases fitting TRBD1. This CDR3 spans 14 amino acids. Germline values: CDR1 SEHNR, CDR2 FQNEAQ (reference sequence). V lost 5 bases to trimming and J lost 6 bases; unmatched junction nucleotides: 9. CDR3 DNA: TGTGCCAGCAGCCCCCCAGGGGGATTAGCTGAAGCTTTCTTT. It translates to CASSPPGGLAEAFF.

This clone was found once. V usage is TRBV14 and J usage is TRBJ2-3; D unclear. Trimming pared 4 bases from V and 4 bases from J, leaving 9 bases between. From germline, CDR1 is SGHDN and CDR2 FVKESK. This CDR3 has 13 amino acids. CDR3 DNA: TGTGCCAGCAGCCCTCTCGTGTCAGATACGCAGTATTTT. Encoded protein: CASSPLVSDTQYF.

This clone turned up a few times. V gene TRBV2 combines with J gene TRBJ1-3; TRBD1 matches 7 bases. J lost 3 bases, V lost 5 bases, and 7 bases had no gene match. Germline lookup yields CDR1 SNHLY and CDR2 FYNNEI. This CDR3 has 15 amino acids. The CDR3 nucleotides are TGTGCCAGCAGTCCCGACAGGGCAGGTGGAAACACCATATATTTT. It codes for CASSPDRAGGNTIYF.

The rearrangement links TRBV5-8 to TRBJ2-1; no reliable D call. CDR3 length equals 15 residues. The V end lost 0 bases, the J end lost 4 bases, and 11 bases lay between the germline ends. The V gene's germline CDR1 is SGHTS and CDR2 YDEGEE. Here the CDR3 DNA reads TGTGCCAGCAGCTTGGGCGACACAAGGTACAATGAGCAGTTCTTC. Residues: CASSLGDTRYNEQFF.

This chain joins TRBV27 and TRBJ2-3, with 9 positions matching TRBD1. The CDR3 is made up of 16 amino acids. Germline V gene lookup returns CDR1 MNHEY and CDR2 SMNVEV (reference sequence). Losses at the gene ends were 3 bases for V and 4 bases for J; bases not matched to a gene: 8. CDR3 DNA sequence: TGTGCCAGCAGTTTCTTCAGGGACAGGGAGGCAGATACGCAGTATTTT. Residues: CASSFFRDREADTQYF.

The chain couples TRBV7-2 to TRBJ1-4; 8 bases agree with TRBD1. CDR1 SGHTA and CDR2 FQGNSA come from the germline V gene. This CDR3 spans 16 amino acids. The V segment lost 1 base and the J segment 3 bases; nucleotides outside the gene matches: 4. The CDR3 here is CASSLGTGRANEKLFF. DNA of the CDR3: TGTGCCAGCAGCTTAGGGACAGGGCGAGCTAATGAAAAACTGTTTTTT.

This clone was seen once. The rearrangement links TRBV7-2 to TRBJ2-7; D possibly corresponds to TRBD1 (5 bases). Trimming removed 1 base at V and 3 bases at J, with 13 bases between. CDR3 length equals 15 residues. Germline lookup yields CDR1 SGHTA and CDR2 FQGNSA. CDR3 sequence: CASSLGWGRDYEQYF. DNA of the CDR3: TGTGCCAGCAGCTTAGGGTGGGGCAGAGACTACGAGCAGTACTTC.

This chain links TRBV10-1 with TRBJ1-1, with a possible D match to TRBD1 (6 bases). The germline V gene encodes CDR1 WNHNN and CDR2 SYGVQD (reference sequence). V dropped 0 bases and J dropped 6 bases, with 17 bases sitting between them. The CDR3 covers 16 residues. The CDR3, as DNA: TGCGCCAGCAGTGAGTCGAAGGCCAGGGGAAACGCTGAAGCTTTCTTT. Translated: CASSESKARGNAEAFF.

The CDR3 loop reads CASSQTGGILREKLFF. The CDR3 region has the DNA TGTGCCAGCAGCCAGACGGGGGGGATTTTACGGGAAAAACTGTTTTTT. The rearrangement links TRBV14 to TRBJ1-4; a possible D gene is TRBD1 (5 bases). Trimming left V 3 bases short and J 8 bases short, with 19 bases between. CDR1 is SGHDN and CDR2 is FVKESK in the germline V gene. The CDR3 loop spans 16 amino acids.

This chain joins TRBV7-9 and TRBJ2-1; the D is unclear. This CDR3 is 13 amino acids long. CDR1 SEHNR and CDR2 FQNEAQ come from the germline V gene (reference sequence). V lost 1 base to trimming and J lost 13 bases, with 14 bases between them. CDR3 DNA sequence: TGTGCCAGCAGCTTAGTAGAGGTAGCATCCCAGTTCTTC. Translating gives CASSLVEVASQFF.

J is TRBJ1-1 and V is TRBV30, with a tentative D call TRBD1 (6 bases). The V gene's germline CDR1 is GTSNPN and CDR2 SVGIG (reference sequence). V was shortened by 2 bases and J by 5 bases, with 12 bases between the two germline ends. This CDR3 spans 13 amino acids. The CDR3 sequence: CAWSLQGGTEAFF. CDR3 bases: TGTGCCTGGAGTTTACAGGGCGGTACTGAAGCTTTCTTT.

The rearrangement links TRBV2 to TRBJ2-7; no clear D gene. Per germline, CDR1 SNHLY and CDR2 FYNNEI. The CDR3 runs to 11 residues. The V gene lost 5 bases and the J gene lost 6 bases, with 8 bases spanning the gap. CDR3 nucleotides: TGTGCCAGCAGTTCCTTATCCGAGCAGTACTTC. It encodes CASSSLSEQYF.